This entry lists 17 T cell receptor beta chains sequenced from one sample in a study of siplizumab effects on memory and regulatory T cells. TCRdb's copy holds only in-frame clones and misses some; the assay was immunoSEQ multiplex PCR. The repertoire holds 120,000 or so clones, with 92% as singletons. Sequenced sample: CD4+ T cells sorted from blood. These receptors originate from a human donor in good health.

This sequence joins TRBV27 and TRBJ1-5; D gene unclear. CDR1 and CDR2 (germline): MNHEY, SMNVEV (reference sequence). V dropped 2 bases and J dropped 5 bases, with 1 base sitting between them. CDR3 size: 11 residues. The DNA of the CDR3 is TGTGCCAGCAGTTTAGATCAGCCCCAGCATTTT. It translates to CASSLDQPQHF.

This chain connects TRBV7-8 to TRBJ2-7, with 12 bases lining up with TRBD2. J gave up 2 bases and V 5 bases, and 4 bases lay outside the gene matches. Germline CDR1 SGHVS, CDR2 FQNEAQ. The CDR3 totals 15 residues. CDR3 sequence reads: CASSPASGGAYEQYF. CDR3 nucleotides: TGTGCCAGCAGCCCAGCTAGCGGGGGGGCCTACGAGCAGTACTTC.

CDR3 coding DNA: TGTGCCAGCAGTTACGCGACGGCCTCCTACGAGCAGTACTTC. Residues: CASSYATASYEQYF. The genes are TRBV6-5 and TRBJ2-7; D uncertain. Trimming removed 2 bases at V and 0 bases at J, with 8 bases between. The germline CDR1 and CDR2 sequences are MNHEY and SVGAGI. The CDR3 runs to 14 residues.

The V call is TRBV7-2, the J call TRBJ1-3; no firm D call. There are 16 residues in the CDR3. Germline V lookup: CDR1 SGHTA, CDR2 FQGNSA. The V end lost 5 bases, the J end lost 4 bases, and 18 bases lay between the germline ends. The CDR3, as DNA: TGTGCCAGCAGCCGCACCTCAACAGACATAGGAAACACCATATATTTT. Its translation: CASSRTSTDIGNTIYF.

The chain employs TRBV23-1 and TRBJ2-4; 7 bases line up with TRBD1. TRBV23-1 is an ORF for which the function is uncertain. This CDR3 is 16 amino acids long. J gave up 0 bases and V 5 bases, and 7 bases lay outside the gene matches. CDR3 amino acids: CASSAGTALAKNIQYF. CDR3 nucleotide sequence: TGCGCCAGCAGTGCCGGGACAGCTCTAGCCAAAAACATTCAGTACTTC.

The chain recombines TRBV2 with TRBJ2-7; D not resolved. Trimming left V 5 bases short and J 0 bases short, with 5 bases between. CDR1 and CDR2 (germline): SNHLY, FYNNEI. CDR3 length: 12 amino acids. As DNA, the CDR3 is TGTGCCAGCAGTCTCCTCTCCTACGAGCAGTACTTC. The encoded protein is CASSLLSYEQYF.

The chain combines TRBV4-2 with TRBJ1-2; D is unclear. Trimming removed 1 base at V and 0 bases at J, with 12 bases between. Germline CDR1 and CDR2: LGHNA and YNFKEQ. There are 16 residues in the CDR3. CDR3 region: CASSQASGRANYGYTF. CDR3 DNA: TGTGCCAGCAGCCAAGCTTCCGGGAGAGCTAACTATGGCTACACCTTC.

The chain is built from TRBV11-2 and TRBJ2-5, with D unresolved. The germline V and J ends were trimmed by 5 bases and 1 base, with 5 bases remaining between them. The CDR3 extends over 12 amino acids. Germline CDR1 is SGHAT and CDR2 is FQNNGV. The CDR3 bases are TGTGCCAGCAGCGCGACCCAAGAGACCCAGTACTTC. Protein product: CASSATQETQYF.

This clone was counted a single time. The CDR3 protein is CASSEQSGGAGLLYEQYF. The CDR3 region has the DNA TGTGCCAGCAGTGAACAGAGCGGGGGAGCCGGATTACTTTACGAGCAGTACTTC. The genes are TRBV6-1 and TRBJ2-7; 8 bases agree with TRBD2. The CDR3 loop spans 18 amino acids. Germline V gene data show CDR1 as MNHNS and CDR2 as SASEGT. Trimming cost V 2 bases and J 4 bases; bases outside gene matches: 16.

CDR3 loop: CASSPPEEGLGETQYF. The CDR3, as DNA: TGTGCCAGCAGCCCACCCGAGGAGGGCCTCGGGGAGACCCAGTACTTC. V is TRBV5-4 and J is TRBJ2-5; maybe TRBD2 (6 bases). CDR3 length: 16 amino acids. Trimming removed 4 bases at V and 5 bases at J, with 21 bases between. The germline CDR1 and CDR2 sequences are SGHNT and YYREEE (reference sequence).

The gene calls are TRBV6-1 and TRBJ2-2, with D possibly TRBD1 on 7 matching bases. Germline CDR1 reads MNHNS; CDR2 reads SASEGT. The CDR3 length is 12 residues. The germline V and J ends were trimmed by 2 bases and 16 bases, with 14 bases remaining between them. The CDR3 coding sequence is TGTGCCAGCAGTGAATTGACAGGGACTCGGTTTTTT. Translated: CASSELTGTRFF.

The V gene is TRBV27, the J gene TRBJ1-4, with a tentative D call TRBD1 (5 bases). The CDR3 is made up of 15 amino acids. V lost 4 bases to trimming and J lost 1 base, with 10 bases between them. From germline, CDR1 is MNHEY and CDR2 SMNVEV (reference sequence). The CDR3 spells CASSYGQGTNEKLFF. The CDR3 DNA sequence: TGTGCCAGCAGTTACGGGCAGGGAACTAATGAAAAACTGTTTTTT.

The CDR3 sequence: CASSSIGTGGTEAFF. Here the CDR3 DNA reads TGTGCCAGCAGCTCGATCGGGACAGGGGGCACTGAAGCTTTCTTT. The chain combines TRBV5-4 with TRBJ1-1, with 11 bases fitting TRBD1. The V segment lost 3 bases and the J segment 4 bases; nucleotides outside the gene matches: 5. Germline-derived CDR1 and CDR2 are SGHNT and YYREEE (reference sequence). The CDR3 covers 15 residues.

This clone occurred once. The V call is TRBV11-2, the J call TRBJ2-3; D gene unclear. V was shortened by 1 base and J by 5 bases, with 1 base between the two germline ends. Germline V gives CDR1 SGHAT, CDR2 FQNNGV. The CDR3 runs 11 residues. CDR3 amino acids: CASSLVDTQYF. DNA of the CDR3: TGTGCCAGCAGCTTAGTAGATACGCAGTATTTT.

In its sample, this clone was seen once. The chain joins TRBV18 to TRBJ2-7; 9 nucleotides align to TRBD2. CDR3 length equals 16 residues. CDR1 is KGHSH, CDR2 LQKENI, per germline. V lost 1 base, J lost 5 bases, and 9 bases stayed unmatched. For the CDR3, the DNA is TGTGCCAGCTCACCACGGGCTGAGCGGGAGGCGGACGAGCAGTACTTC. Protein product: CASSPRAEREADEQYF.

The V and J genes are TRBV5-1 and TRBJ2-1, with D tentatively TRBD2 (5 bases). The CDR3 covers 13 residues. Germline V gene sequence: CDR1 SGHRS, CDR2 YFSETQ. The germline V and J ends were trimmed by 0 bases and 7 bases, with 8 bases remaining between them. The CDR3 DNA is TGCGCCAGCAGCTTGGGACGGGGAAATGAGCAGTTCTTC. This translates into CASSLGRGNEQFF.

This clone was picked up one time. The chain has TRBV5-6 and TRBJ2-2; no clear D gene. Germline V gene sequence: CDR1 SGHDT, CDR2 YYEEEE. Trimming shortened V by 2 bases and J by 4 bases, and 6 bases separated the two germline ends. The CDR3 is 13 residues long. Here the CDR3 DNA reads TGTGCCAGCAGCTTCCTGGGCACCGGGGAGCTGTTTTTT. It yields the protein CASSFLGTGELFF.